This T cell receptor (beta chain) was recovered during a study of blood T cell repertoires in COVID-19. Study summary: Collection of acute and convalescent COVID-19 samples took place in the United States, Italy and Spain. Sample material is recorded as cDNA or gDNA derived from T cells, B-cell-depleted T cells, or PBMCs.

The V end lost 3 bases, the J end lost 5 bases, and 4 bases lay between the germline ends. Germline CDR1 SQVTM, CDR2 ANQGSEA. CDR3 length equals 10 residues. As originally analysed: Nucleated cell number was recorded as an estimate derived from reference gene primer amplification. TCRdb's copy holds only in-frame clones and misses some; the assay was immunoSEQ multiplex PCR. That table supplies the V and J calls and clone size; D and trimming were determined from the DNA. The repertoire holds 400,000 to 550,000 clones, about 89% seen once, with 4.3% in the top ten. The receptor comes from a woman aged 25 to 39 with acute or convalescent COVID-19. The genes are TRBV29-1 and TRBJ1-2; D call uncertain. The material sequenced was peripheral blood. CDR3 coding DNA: TGCAGCGTTGATTCGTATGGCTACACCTTC. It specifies CSVDSYGYTF.